This TCR beta chain was identified during a study of cytomegalovirus exposure and HLA in healthy donors. Notes on the study in general: Earlier analysis found most TCR beta V segments productive about 87% or about 30% of the time. A later analysis reportedly found that, within productive TCRs, an Asian-associated ancestry cluster had fewer N-insertions than the mean observed across the approximately 700 donors.

It was with 60 Vbeta and 13 Jbeta primers that the PCR ran. TCRdb's copy holds only in-frame clones and misses some; the assay was immunoSEQ multiplex PCR. Seen here are approximately 220,000 clones, almost 80% observed once, and the top ten hold 1.8%. Germline CDR1 reads MNHNS; CDR2 reads SASEGT. This CDR3 is built from 14 residues. Worth noting for this clone: The antigen remains unidentified.

This chain links TRBV6-1 with TRBJ2-5, with TRBD1 matching over 7 bases. The DNA end is a closer match to TRBJ2-7, so the J assignment may be wrong. This sequence was found in a male donor in good health and CMV-seronegative. The sample taken for sequencing was PBMCs. The CDR3: CASSEWGQPYEQYF. DNA for the CDR3: TGTGCCAGCAGTGAATGGGGACAGCCCTACGAGCAGTACTTC.